One and the same sample provided the 19 T cell receptor beta chains below, sequenced in a study of blood T cell repertoires in COVID-19. Sequenced by immunoSEQ multiplex PCR; TCRdb stores in-frame clones only, minus some. The repertoire has some 390,000 clones, 89% of them found once; the top ten carry less than 2%. The specimen sequenced was peripheral blood. The origin of the receptors is a woman aged 40 to 50 with COVID-19, enrolled during active disease.

The rearrangement joins TRBV29-1 to TRBJ1-5, with 9 bases fitting TRBD1. J lost 7 bases, V lost 6 bases, and 4 bases had no gene match. The CDR3 spans 12 residues. From germline, CDR1 is SQVTM and CDR2 ANQGSEA. The CDR3 sequence is CSVGQGQQPQHF. The CDR3 coding sequence is TGCAGCGTGGGACAGGGCCAGCAGCCCCAGCATTTT.

Here the CDR3 reads CASSSEQGAEKLFF. DNA of the CDR3: TGTGCCAGCAGTTCAGAACAGGGGGCTGAAAAACTGTTTTTT. The chain combines TRBV27 with TRBJ1-4; TRBD1 matches 9 bases. The ends lost 4 bases at V and 7 bases at J; junction bases unmatched: 4. CDR1 and CDR2 (germline): MNHEY, SMNVEV (reference sequence). The CDR3 length is 14 residues.

This chain connects TRBV18 to TRBJ1-5; TRBD1 agrees at 8 bases. The V gene's germline CDR1 is KGHSH and CDR2 LQKENI. This CDR3 comprises 15 residues. The V gene end was trimmed by 5 bases and the J gene end by 9 bases; junction bases not matched to a gene: 12. CDR3 bases: TGTGCCAGCTCATCCCGGGACAGGATTTTATCGCCCCAGCATTTT. Translated: CASSSRDRILSPQHF.

Only one count was recorded for this clone. The chain employs TRBV11-2 and TRBJ2-7; maybe TRBD2 (5 bases). The CDR3 loop spans 14 amino acids. Germline values: CDR1 SGHAT, CDR2 FQNNGV. With 4 bases removed from V and 4 bases from J, the gap between germline ends came to 14 bases. CDR3 coding DNA: TGTGCCAGCAGCTCAGCGGCACCGCGGTACGAGCAGTACTTC. This codes for CASSSAAPRYEQYF.

The sample holds one count of this clone. V and J are TRBV19 and TRBJ2-7; tentatively, D is TRBD2 (6 bases). The CDR3 totals 15 residues. The germline V gene encodes CDR1 LNHDA and CDR2 SQIVND (reference sequence). With 1 base removed from V and 6 bases from J, the gap between germline ends came to 16 bases. CDR3 DNA sequence: TGTGCCAGTAGTATAGGCTGGGGGGATGGTCTCGAGCAGTACTTC. Its protein product is CASSIGWGDGLEQYF.

CDR3 in amino acids: CASSYRGQDEKLFF. The CDR3 region has the DNA TGTGCCAGCAGTTACAGGGGGCAGGATGAAAAACTGTTTTTT. The chain combines TRBV6-5 with TRBJ1-4; 7 bases match TRBD1. In germline, CDR1 is MNHEY, CDR2 SVGAGI. V lost 2 bases to trimming and J lost 6 bases; unmatched junction nucleotides: 3. The length of the CDR3 is 14 residues.

This chain links TRBV18 with TRBJ2-1, with D perhaps matching TRBD1 (5 bases). Deletions cut 1 base from V and 7 bases from J, with 8 bases between. CDR1 KGHSH and CDR2 LQKENI come from the germline V gene. There are 13 residues in the CDR3. CDR3 nucleotides: TGTGCCAGCTCACCACTTAAGGGGAATGAGCAGTTCTTC. Protein product: CASSPLKGNEQFF.

V usage is TRBV4-3 and J usage is TRBJ2-1; D call uncertain. Trimming stripped 5 bases from V and 7 bases from J, with 12 bases between. CDR3 length equals 13 residues. Germline lookup yields CDR1 LGHNA and CDR2 YSLEER. DNA of the CDR3: TGCGCCAGCAGCGACCGGGTTGATAATGAGCAGTTCTTC. It codes for CASSDRVDNEQFF.

This chain joins TRBV10-3 and TRBJ2-7; 8 positions match TRBD2. The CDR3 is 17 amino acids. Germline lookup yields CDR1 ENHRY and CDR2 SYGVKD. V dropped 11 bases and J dropped 0; count of bases not matched to a gene: 18. The DNA for the CDR3 is TGTGCCGCCCGACGGGGGGGCGCGCCCTCGAGCTCCTACGAGCAGTACTTC. This gives the protein CAARRGGAPSSSYEQYF.

The chain links TRBV28 to TRBJ1-6, with 9 bases that match TRBD1. The CDR3 is 14 amino acids. V shed 4 bases, J shed 8 bases, and the junction held 3 bases outside the gene matches. Per germline, CDR1 MDHEN and CDR2 SYDVKM. This CDR3 is CASSSGQGDSPLHF. The DNA of the CDR3 is TGTGCCAGCAGTTCGGGACAGGGAGATTCACCCCTCCACTTT.

The chain employs TRBV7-9 and TRBJ1-3; the D is unclear. CDR3 length: 14 residues. Trimming left V 3 bases short and J 6 bases short, with 12 bases between. In germline, CDR1 is SEHNR, CDR2 FQNEAQ (reference sequence). In DNA form, the CDR3 reads TGTGCCAGCAGCTTCCTTGAGTATTTAAACACCATATATTTT. Its protein is CASSFLEYLNTIYF.

This clone has just one count. V is TRBV5-1 and J is TRBJ2-1, with 7 positions matching TRBD2. Germline lookup yields CDR1 SGHRS and CDR2 YFSETQ. The CDR3 length is 16 residues. With V trimmed by 0 bases and J by 7 bases, 10 bases remained unmatched. CDR3 nucleotide sequence: TGCGCCAGCAGCTTGGTGGTGACTAGCTTGAGAAATGAGCAGTTCTTC. Protein product: CASSLVVTSLRNEQFF.

V gene TRBV14 combines with J gene TRBJ2-1; no definite D call. The CDR3 has 15 amino acids. Germline V lookup: CDR1 SGHDN, CDR2 FVKESK. V dropped 0 bases and J dropped 3 bases, with 9 bases sitting between them. CDR3 nucleotide sequence: TGTGCCAGCAGCCAAGATCGGTCATTCTACAATGAGCAGTTCTTC. Amino acid sequence: CASSQDRSFYNEQFF. The whole variable domain, filled in from reference TRBV14 and TRBJ2-1, reads EAGVTQFPSHSVIEKGQTVTLRCDPISGHDNLYWYRRVMGKEIKFLLHFVKESKQDESGMPNNRFLAERTGGTYSTLKVQPAELEDSGVYFCASSQDRSFYNEQFFGPGTRLTVL.

The chain carries TRBV10-3 and TRBJ2-5; D possibly corresponds to TRBD1 (5 bases). Trimming removed 2 bases from V and 7 bases from J, with 20 bases in between. Per germline, CDR1 ENHRY and CDR2 SYGVKD. There are 16 residues in the CDR3. The CDR3 DNA sequence: TGTGCCATCAGTGAGCTCAGGAACCCTCAGGGTGCGACCCAGTACTTC. This gives the protein CAISELRNPQGATQYF.

J is TRBJ1-5 and V is TRBV5-6; TRBD1 agrees at 7 bases. The germline V gene encodes CDR1 SGHDT and CDR2 YYEEEE. CDR3 size: 14 residues. The junction had 4 bases not matched to a gene; V was cut back by 4 bases and J by 3 bases. The CDR3 loop is CASSRDSSNQPQHF. CDR3 bases: TGTGCCAGCAGCCGGGACAGTTCCAATCAGCCCCAGCATTTT.

The gene calls are TRBV28 and TRBJ1-4; no definite D call. Germline CDR1 MDHEN, CDR2 SYDVKM. The CDR3 is 15 residues long. The V and J ends lost 8 bases and 2 bases respectively, with 15 bases between them. DNA of the CDR3: TGTGCCAGCGATGCGGGCTCTGTGACTAATGAAAAACTGTTTTTT. Translated, it gives CASDAGSVTNEKLFF.

The chain links TRBV9 to TRBJ2-3, with 16 nucleotides matching TRBD2. The V gene end was trimmed by 4 bases and the J gene end by 4 bases; junction bases not matched to a gene: 24. CDR3 length equals 23 residues. CDR1 and CDR2 (germline): SGDLS, YYNGEE. The CDR3 DNA reads as TGTGCCAGCAGCCCCCACTTTTTTTTTGGGACAGGGGGACTAGCGGGAGGGGCAGATACGCAGTATTTT. This sequence encodes CASSPHFFFGTGGLAGGADTQYF.

V gene TRBV3-1 (or the pseudogene TRBV3-2) combines with J gene TRBJ2-1; D possibly corresponds to TRBD1 (6 bases). This CDR3 is 16 amino acids long. CDR1 LGHDT and CDR2 YNNKEL come from the germline V gene (reference sequence). V was shortened by 4 bases and J by 0 bases, with 13 bases between the two germline ends. This chain's CDR3 is CASSRGQPPSYNEQFF. The CDR3 bases are TGTGCCAGCAGCCGGGGACAACCGCCCTCCTACAATGAGCAGTTCTTC.

The CDR3 bases are TGTGCCAGCAGCTTGGGACAGGGAGGAAACACCATATATTTT. Residues: CASSLGQGGNTIYF. This rearrangement joins TRBV7-2 to TRBJ1-3; 9 nucleotides line up with TRBD1. V lost 3 bases and J lost 4; bases outside the gene matches: 1. This CDR3 has 14 amino acids. Germline loops: CDR1 SGHTA, CDR2 FQGNSA.